Each of the 13 T cell receptor beta chains below was sequenced from the same sample in a study of T cell changes during pregnancy in multiple sclerosis. Libraries were prepared by immunoSEQ multiplex PCR; TCRdb keeps only in-frame clonotypes and omits some of them. The sample contains about 94,000 clones, approximately 94% of which appear only once. The sample here was peripheral blood, taken in the third trimester of pregnancy. Receptors were obtained from a female donor with multiple sclerosis, enrolled in a pregnancy study.

The chain is built from TRBV4-3 and TRBJ2-1; TRBD2 matches at 10 bases. V was clipped by 0 bases and J by 4 bases; unmatched bases: 9. This CDR3 region has 18 residues. CDR1 and CDR2 (germline): LGHNA, YSLEER. The CDR3 coding sequence is TGCGCCAGCAGCCAAGATAGGAGTAGCGGGAGGTTATACAATGAGCAGTTCTTC. Translated, it gives CASSQDRSSGRLYNEQFF.

The CDR3 is CASSPRVERGPEQYF. The CDR3, as DNA: TGTGCCAGCAGCCCCCGGGTCGAAAGGGGCCCCGAGCAGTACTTC. The V and J genes are TRBV5-5 and TRBJ2-7; possible D gene TRBD1, 5 bases. The CDR3 contains 15 residues. Germline lookup yields CDR1 SGHKS and CDR2 YYEKEE (reference sequence). Trimming left V 4 bases short and J 6 bases short, with 20 bases between.

This chain links TRBV7-3 with TRBJ2-1, with D possibly TRBD1 on 6 matching bases. V lost 5 bases to trimming and J lost 10 bases, with 12 bases between them. Germline V gives CDR1 SGHTA, CDR2 FQGTGA. The CDR3 runs to 12 residues. The CDR3 loop reads CASSHTGREQFF. The CDR3, as DNA: TGTGCCAGCAGCCATACAGGGCGCGAGCAGTTCTTC.

The genes are TRBV15 and TRBJ1-2; 12 bases are shared with TRBD1. V was clipped by 2 bases and J by 7 bases; unmatched bases: 8. Germline V gives CDR1 LNHNV, CDR2 YYDKDF (reference sequence). This CDR3 comprises 16 residues. The CDR3 reads CATSRLSGQGAGGYTF. The CDR3, as DNA: TGTGCCACCAGCAGACTTTCGGGACAGGGGGCGGGTGGCTACACCTTC. The full variable domain, its missing parts supplied by reference TRBV15 and TRBJ1-2, is DAMVIQNPRYQVTQFGKPVTLSCSQTLNHNVMYWYQQKSSQAPKLLFHYYDKDFNNEADTPDNFQSRRPNTSFCFLDIRSPGLGDTAMYLCATSRLSGQGAGGYTFGSGTRLTVV.

The V and J genes are TRBV5-1 and TRBJ1-5, with 8 positions matching TRBD1. The germline V gene encodes CDR1 SGHRS and CDR2 YFSETQ. This CDR3 is 17 amino acids long. V was pared by 0 bases and J by 1 base, with 6 bases of the junction left unmatched. CDR3 protein: CASSLGDRGGSNQPQHF. The CDR3 DNA reads as TGCGCCAGCAGCTTGGGAGACAGGGGAGGAAGCAATCAGCCCCAGCATTTT.

The chain combines TRBV9 with TRBJ1-1, with 7 bases fitting TRBD1. J was trimmed by 2 bases and V by 3 bases; bases with no gene match: 7. Germline-derived CDR1 and CDR2 are SGDLS and YYNGEE. The CDR3 has 15 amino acids. As DNA, the CDR3 is TGTGCCAGCAGCGCCAACGGACAGGCCAACACTGAAGCTTTCTTT. This encodes CASSANGQANTEAFF.

The sample holds one count of this clone. This sequence joins TRBV10-3 and TRBJ2-1; 7 bases are a match to TRBD2. Trimming at V came to 3 bases and at J to 0 bases, leaving 2 bases not matched to a gene. This CDR3 has 15 amino acids. CDR1 is ENHRY and CDR2 is SYGVKD in the germline V gene. CDR3 sequence (DNA): TGTGCCATCAGTGACGGCGGGAGCTCCTACAATGAGCAGTTCTTC. Translation: CAISDGGSSYNEQFF.

The chain joins TRBV5-1 to TRBJ2-1, with 11 bases fitting TRBD2. The V segment lost 0 bases and the J segment 8 bases; nucleotides outside the gene matches: 4. The length of the CDR3 is 15 residues. Germline V gives CDR1 SGHRS, CDR2 YFSETQ. The CDR3 loop reads CASSLDGTSGDEQFF. The CDR3 DNA reads as TGCGCCAGCAGCTTGGACGGGACTAGCGGAGATGAGCAGTTCTTC. Supplemented by reference TRBV5-1 and TRBJ2-1, the full variable domain reads KAGVTQTPRYLIKTRGQQVTLSCSPISGHRSVSWYQQTPGQGLQFLFEYFSETQRNKGNFPGRFSGRQFSNSRSEMNVSTLELGDSALYLCASSLDGTSGDEQFFGPGTRLTVL.

The chain is built from TRBV9 and TRBJ2-3; TRBD2 matches 8 bases. Trimming removed 0 bases from V and 0 bases from J; junction bases left unmatched: 3. This CDR3 contains 16 residues. CDR1 is SGDLS and CDR2 is YYNGEE in the germline V gene. The CDR3 DNA reads TGTGCCAGCAGCGTAGGGGCTAGCGGGAGCACAGATACGCAGTATTTT. Protein product: CASSVGASGSTDTQYF. Filled out from reference TRBV9 and TRBJ2-3, the complete variable domain reads DSGVTQTPKHLITATGQRVTLRCSPRSGDLSVYWYQQSLDQGLQFLIQYYNGEERAKGNILERFSAQQFPDLHSELNLSSLELGDSALYFCASSVGASGSTDTQYFGPGTRLTVL.

The V and J genes are TRBV4-3 and TRBJ1-3; TRBD1 is a possible D gene (6 bases). This CDR3 spans 16 amino acids. CDR1 is LGHNA and CDR2 is YSLEER in the germline V gene. Between the trimmed V and J ends, which lost 2 bases and 0 bases, there was a span of 11 bases. CDR3 in DNA: TGCGCCAGCAGCCAAAGGACAGCCCGCTCTGGAAACACCATATATTTT. This translates into CASSQRTARSGNTIYF.

This clone appeared a single time. The chain is built from TRBV11-2 and TRBJ2-7; 8 bases fit TRBD1. J gave up 4 bases and V 1 base, and 3 bases lay outside the gene matches. Germline assignment: CDR1 SGHAT and CDR2 FQNNGV. CDR3 length: 14 amino acids. The CDR3 bases are TGTGCCAGCAGCTTAGGGACAGGGTGGTACGAGCAGTACTTC. The encoded protein is CASSLGTGWYEQYF.

Of note for this clone: This CDR3 is also generated by other DNA sequences in the sample. The V call is TRBV28, the J call TRBJ1-1; D not resolved. V dropped 1 base and J dropped 5 bases, with 11 bases sitting between them. Germline values: CDR1 MDHEN, CDR2 SYDVKM. CDR3 length: 14 amino acids. CDR3 protein: CASSLLAPSTEAFF. The CDR3 region has the DNA TGTGCCAGCAGTTTATTGGCCCCTTCAACTGAAGCTTTCTTT.

The gene calls are TRBV14 and TRBJ1-3; 8 bases line up with TRBD1. Losses at the gene ends were 5 bases for V and 4 bases for J; bases not matched to a gene: 7. The germline gives CDR1 SGHDN, CDR2 FVKESK. This CDR3 spans 15 amino acids. The CDR3 sequence is CASSAQGASGNTIYF. CDR3 bases: TGTGCCAGCAGCGCTCAGGGGGCTTCGGGAAACACCATATATTTT.